This T cell receptor beta chain was found in a study of shared clonotypes between healthy human individuals. The V and J ends lost 5 bases and 5 bases respectively, with 15 bases between them. The CDR3 contains 14 residues. CDR1 SGHAT and CDR2 FQNNGV come from the germline V gene. The assay was immunoSEQ multiplex PCR, and TCRdb's table has in-frame clones only and misses some. The sample yields a few million clones, more than 90% seen once. This sequence originates from a man between 18 and 35 years old in good health. J is TRBJ2-5 and V is TRBV11-2; D might be TRBD1 (5 bases). Sequencing used naive CD4+ T cells sorted from blood. Specified subset: CD45RA+ positively selected. The CDR3 sequence: CASSAGWEGETQYF. For the CDR3, the DNA is TGTGCCAGCAGCGCAGGGTGGGAAGGGGAGACCCAGTACTTC.